The text below deals with one T cell receptor beta chain. The antigen this receptor binds is unknown. Base-call qualities are not available, and no considerably larger clone is one nucleotide away. This sample stems from a study of OX40 agonist ivuxolimab in advanced cancers. General notes on the study: Ivuxolimab was a fully human IgG2 agonistic monoclonal antibody targeting the costimulatory receptor OX40 (CD134). Partial responses were achieved by three dose-escalation patients, of whom one had hepatocellular carcinoma and two had cutaneous melanoma. A male proportion of roughly 80% and a mean age of 60 years, ranging from 23 to 79, were recorded for the dose-escalation cohort. Of the 50 or so patients in dose escalation, 19 had hepatocellular carcinoma, some 15 had melanoma, 9 had renal cell carcinoma and 9 had head and neck cancer. The paper covers the monotherapy dose-escalation part of the phase I ivuxolimab trial, which included N of about 51 patients. Patients were allowed to have had prior anti-PD-1, anti-PD-L1 or anti-CTLA-4 therapy, and approximately 40% of the dose-escalation patients had been treated with checkpoint inhibitors. Peripheral TCRbeta sequencing aimed to test whether ivuxolimab altered TCR sequence diversity and caused clonal T-cell expansion. Intravenous ivuxolimab was administered to patients every 2 weeks at six dose levels: 0.01, 0.1, 0.3, 1.5, 3 and 10 mg/kg. The paper as a whole reports these results and caveats: On average, CD8+ T cells showed more expanded clones than CD4+ T cells after ivuxolimab. The antigen specificity of the clonally expanded peripheral T cells was not determined. Clonal expansion of both CD4+ and CD8+ blood T cells was observed from baseline to week 6 at doses 0.1 to 3.0 mg/kg. In the 0.1-3.0 mg/kg groups, partial responders were among the patients with the lowest normalized peripheral clonal expansion, particularly in CD8+ T cells. Low levels of normalized T-cell clonal expansion were also shown by some nonresponding patients.

At the junction V is shortened by 6 bases and J by 5 bases, with 13 bases in between. The CDR3 contains 13 residues, cysteine and phenylalanine counted. The entry retains the CDR3 DNA only, 39 bases that are in frame from base 1. CDR1 and CDR2, per the germline V gene, are MNHEY and SVGAGI. For sequencing of the TCRbeta CDR3 region, genomic DNA was extracted from the sorted cells. The immunoSEQ Assay was used to sequence the TCRbeta CDR3 regions. TCRdb carries this immuneACCESS record with in-frame sequences only. Its versions omit some clonotypes, under half of them owing to an unresolved V gene in the studies checked, with the rest unexplained. Present in this sample are under 80,000 clones, 85% of which were seen just once. The ten largest clones represent roughly 0.5% of the sample. Patients with autoimmune disease history or receiving systemic immunosuppression were excluded from the trial. Peripheral blood for TCR sequencing was collected from all dose cohorts at baseline, on cycle 4 day 1, and on cycle 7 day 1. Samples were obtained from an open-label, multicenter, first-in-human phase I dose-escalation trial of ivuxolimab. Adults with locally advanced or metastatic head and neck squamous cell, hepatocellular, melanoma or renal cell carcinoma were enrolled in the trial. Before TCR sequencing, CD4+ T cells and CD8+ T cells from peripheral blood were sorted into separate populations.

The sample in question was CD4+ or CD8+ T cells sorted from blood, obtained in a trial of the OX40 agonist ivuxolimab. This clonotype was sampled from an adult with an advanced solid tumor such as melanoma, head and neck, liver or kidney cancer. The sequence is built from TRBV6-5 and TRBJ1-1, with a tentative D gene TRBD1 over 5 matching bases. The CDR3 sequence is CASRRGGKTEAFF. DNA sequence: TGTGCCAGCAGACGCGGGGGAAAGACTGAAGCTTTCTTT.